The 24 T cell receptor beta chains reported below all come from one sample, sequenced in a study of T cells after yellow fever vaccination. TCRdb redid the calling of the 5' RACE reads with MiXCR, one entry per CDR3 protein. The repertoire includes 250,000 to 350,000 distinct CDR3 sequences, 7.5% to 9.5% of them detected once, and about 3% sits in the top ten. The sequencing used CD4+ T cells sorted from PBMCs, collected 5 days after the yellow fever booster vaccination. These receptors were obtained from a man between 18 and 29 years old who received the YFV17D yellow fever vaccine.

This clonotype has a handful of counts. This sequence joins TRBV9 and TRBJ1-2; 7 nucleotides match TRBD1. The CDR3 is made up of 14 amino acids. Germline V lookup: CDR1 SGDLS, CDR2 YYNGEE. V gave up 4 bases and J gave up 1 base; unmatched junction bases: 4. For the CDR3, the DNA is TGTGCCAGCAGCTTGGGACAGATTAACTATGGCTACACCTTC. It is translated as CASSLGQINYGYTF.

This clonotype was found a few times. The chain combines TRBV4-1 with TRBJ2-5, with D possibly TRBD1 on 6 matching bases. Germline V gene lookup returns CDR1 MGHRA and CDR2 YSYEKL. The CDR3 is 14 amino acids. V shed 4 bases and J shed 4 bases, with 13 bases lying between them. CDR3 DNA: TGCGCCAGCAGCCTTCTTGACAGGTTAGAGACCCAGTACTTC. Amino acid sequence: CASSLLDRLETQYF.

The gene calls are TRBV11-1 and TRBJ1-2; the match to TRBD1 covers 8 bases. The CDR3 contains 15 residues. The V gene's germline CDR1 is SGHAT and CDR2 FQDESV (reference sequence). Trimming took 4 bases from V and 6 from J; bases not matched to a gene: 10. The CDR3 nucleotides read TGTGCCAGCAGCTCTATACCGACAGGGGAGGATGGCTACACCTTC. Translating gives CASSSIPTGEDGYTF.

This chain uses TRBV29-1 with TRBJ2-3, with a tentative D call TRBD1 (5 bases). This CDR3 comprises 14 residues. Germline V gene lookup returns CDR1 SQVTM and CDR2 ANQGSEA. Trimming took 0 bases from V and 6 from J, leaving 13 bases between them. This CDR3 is CSVEEPQGTDTQYF. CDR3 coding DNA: TGCAGCGTTGAAGAGCCCCAGGGAACCGATACGCAGTATTTT.

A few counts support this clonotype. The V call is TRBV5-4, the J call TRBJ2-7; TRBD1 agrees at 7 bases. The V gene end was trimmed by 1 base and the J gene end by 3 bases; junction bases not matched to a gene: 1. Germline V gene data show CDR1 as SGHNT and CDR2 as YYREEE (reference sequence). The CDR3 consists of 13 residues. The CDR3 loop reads CASSLQGVYEQYV. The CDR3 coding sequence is TGTGCCAGCAGCTTGCAGGGGGTCTACGAGCAGTACGTC.

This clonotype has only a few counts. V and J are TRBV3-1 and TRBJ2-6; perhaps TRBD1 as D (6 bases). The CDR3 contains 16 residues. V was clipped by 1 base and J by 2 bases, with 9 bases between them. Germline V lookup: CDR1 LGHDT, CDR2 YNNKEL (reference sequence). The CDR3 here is CASSQGWTAGANVLTF. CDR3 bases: TGTGCCAGCAGCCAAGGCTGGACAGCTGGGGCCAACGTCCTGACTTTC.

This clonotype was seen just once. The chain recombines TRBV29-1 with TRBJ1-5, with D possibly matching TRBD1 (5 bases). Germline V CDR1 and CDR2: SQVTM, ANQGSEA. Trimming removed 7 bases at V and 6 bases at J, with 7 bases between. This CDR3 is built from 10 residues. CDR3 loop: CSAGGQPQHF. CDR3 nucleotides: TGCAGCGCGGGGGGTCAGCCCCAGCATTTT.

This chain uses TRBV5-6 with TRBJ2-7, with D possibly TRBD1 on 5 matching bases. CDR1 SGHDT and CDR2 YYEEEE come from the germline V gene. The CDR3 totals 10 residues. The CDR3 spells CASSWEDRAV. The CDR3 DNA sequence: TGTGCCAGCAGCTGGGAAGACAGAGCCGTC.

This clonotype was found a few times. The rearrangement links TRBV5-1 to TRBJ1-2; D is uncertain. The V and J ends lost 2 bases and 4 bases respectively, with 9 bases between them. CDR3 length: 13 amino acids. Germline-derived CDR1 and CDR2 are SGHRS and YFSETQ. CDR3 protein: CASSFQWGYGYTF. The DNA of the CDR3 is TGCGCCAGCAGCTTCCAGTGGGGCTATGGCTACACCTTC.

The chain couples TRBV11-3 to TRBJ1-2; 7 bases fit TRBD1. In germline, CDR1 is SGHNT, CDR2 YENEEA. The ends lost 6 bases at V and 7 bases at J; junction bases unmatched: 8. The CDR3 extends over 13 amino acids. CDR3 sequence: CASRHQGESGYTF. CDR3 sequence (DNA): TGTGCCAGCAGGCATCAGGGGGAATCTGGCTACACCTTC.

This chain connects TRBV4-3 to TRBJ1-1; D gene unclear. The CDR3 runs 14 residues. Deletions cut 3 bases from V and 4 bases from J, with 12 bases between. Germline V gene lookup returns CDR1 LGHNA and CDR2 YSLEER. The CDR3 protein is CASSQSRGGTEAFF. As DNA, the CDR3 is TGCGCCAGCAGCCAGAGCCGGGGAGGCACTGAAGCTTTCTTT.

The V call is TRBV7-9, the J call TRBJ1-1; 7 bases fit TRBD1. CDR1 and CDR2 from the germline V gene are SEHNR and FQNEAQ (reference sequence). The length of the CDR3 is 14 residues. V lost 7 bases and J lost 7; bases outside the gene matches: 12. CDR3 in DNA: TGTGCCAGCATCATTCGGGCAGGGGGTGATGAAGCTTTCTTT. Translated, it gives CASIIRAGGDEAFF.

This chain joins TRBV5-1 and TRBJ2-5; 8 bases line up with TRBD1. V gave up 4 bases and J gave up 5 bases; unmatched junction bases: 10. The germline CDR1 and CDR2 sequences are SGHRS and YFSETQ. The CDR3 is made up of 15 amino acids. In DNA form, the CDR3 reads TGCGCCAGCAGCGCGAACGGACAGGGTAGGGAGACCCAGTACTTC. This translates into CASSANGQGRETQYF.

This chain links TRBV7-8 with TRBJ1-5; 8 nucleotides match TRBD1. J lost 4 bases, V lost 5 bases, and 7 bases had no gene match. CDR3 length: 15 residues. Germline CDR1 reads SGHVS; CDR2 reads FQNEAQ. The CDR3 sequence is CASSQGQVRNQPQHF. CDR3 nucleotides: TGTGCCAGCAGCCAGGGACAGGTCCGGAATCAGCCCCAGCATTTT. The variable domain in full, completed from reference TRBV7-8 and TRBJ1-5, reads GAGVSQSPRYKVAKRGQDVALRCDPISGHVSLFWYQQALGQGPEFLTYFQNEAQLDKSGLPSDRFFAERPEGSVSTLKIQRTQQEDSAVYLCASSQGQVRNQPQHFGDGTRLSIL.

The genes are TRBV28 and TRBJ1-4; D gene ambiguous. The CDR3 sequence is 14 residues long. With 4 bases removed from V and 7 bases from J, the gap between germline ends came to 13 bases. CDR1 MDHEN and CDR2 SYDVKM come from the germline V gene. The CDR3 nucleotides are TGTGCCAGCAGTTCTCTGAGGTGGAGTGAAAAACTGTTTTTT. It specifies CASSSLRWSEKLFF.

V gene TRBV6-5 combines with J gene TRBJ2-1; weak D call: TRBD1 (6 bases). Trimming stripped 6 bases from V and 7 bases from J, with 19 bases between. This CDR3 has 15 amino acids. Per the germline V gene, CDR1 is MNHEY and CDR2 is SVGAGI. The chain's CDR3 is CASSLDRFRWNEQFF. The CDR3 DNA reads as TGTGCCAGCAGCCTAGACAGGTTCCGGTGGAATGAGCAGTTCTTC.

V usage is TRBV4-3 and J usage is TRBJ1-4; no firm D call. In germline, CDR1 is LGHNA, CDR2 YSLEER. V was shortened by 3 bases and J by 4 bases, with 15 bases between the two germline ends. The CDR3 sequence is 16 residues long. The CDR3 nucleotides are TGCGCCAGCAGCCAGGCCGCTGGCGGGTTTAATGAAAAACTGTTTTTT. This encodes CASSQAAGGFNEKLFF.

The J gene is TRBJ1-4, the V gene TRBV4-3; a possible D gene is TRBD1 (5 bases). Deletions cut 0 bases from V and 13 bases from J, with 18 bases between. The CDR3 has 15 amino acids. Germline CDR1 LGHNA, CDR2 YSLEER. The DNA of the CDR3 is TGCGCCAGCAGCCAAGAAGGGCGCGGGGCAGGACCACTGTTTTTT. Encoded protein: CASSQEGRGAGPLFF.

CDR3: CASSQGLPGNEQFF. CDR3 coding DNA: TGCGCCAGCAGCCAAGGCCTGCCTGGGAATGAGCAGTTCTTC. The chain carries TRBV4-3 and TRBJ2-1; D uncertain. The CDR3 loop spans 14 amino acids. Germline-derived CDR1 and CDR2 are LGHNA and YSLEER. The V end lost 1 base, the J end lost 7 bases, and 11 bases lay between the germline ends.

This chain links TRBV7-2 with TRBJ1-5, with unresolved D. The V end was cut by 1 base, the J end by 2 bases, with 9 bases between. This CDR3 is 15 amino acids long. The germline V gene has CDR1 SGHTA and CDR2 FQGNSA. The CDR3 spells CASSLVGSGNQPQHF. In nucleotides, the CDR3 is TGTGCCAGCAGCTTAGTCGGGTCGGGCAATCAGCCCCAGCATTTT.

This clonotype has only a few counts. CDR3 residues: CASTNEWGDTEAFF. The CDR3 nucleotides are TGTGCCAGCACCAACGAATGGGGGGATACTGAAGCTTTCTTT. V gene TRBV6-6 combines with J gene TRBJ1-1, with a tentative D call TRBD1 (5 bases). This CDR3 spans 14 amino acids. Trimming shortened V by 7 bases and J by 5 bases, and 17 bases separated the two germline ends. Germline values: CDR1 MNHNY, CDR2 SVGAGI (reference sequence).

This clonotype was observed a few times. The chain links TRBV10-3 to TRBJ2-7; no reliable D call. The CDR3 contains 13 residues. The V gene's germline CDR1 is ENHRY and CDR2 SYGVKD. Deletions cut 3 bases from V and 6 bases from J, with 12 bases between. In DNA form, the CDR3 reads TGTGCCATCAGTGACCCTGTACGGCCCGAGCAGTACTTC. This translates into CAISDPVRPEQYF.

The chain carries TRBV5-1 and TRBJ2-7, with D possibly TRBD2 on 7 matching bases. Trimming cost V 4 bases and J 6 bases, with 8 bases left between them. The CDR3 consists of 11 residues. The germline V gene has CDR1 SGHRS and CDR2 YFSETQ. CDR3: CASSRGAEQYF. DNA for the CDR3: TGCGCCAGCAGCCGGGGGGCCGAGCAGTACTTC.

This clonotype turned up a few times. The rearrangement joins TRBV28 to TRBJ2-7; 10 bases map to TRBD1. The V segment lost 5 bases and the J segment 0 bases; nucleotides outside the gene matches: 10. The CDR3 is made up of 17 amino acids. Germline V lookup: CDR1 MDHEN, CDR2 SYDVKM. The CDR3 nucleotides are TGTGCCAGCAGTCCGGGACAGGGGACCCTAAGCTCCTACGAGCAGTACGTC. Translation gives CASSPGQGTLSSYEQYV.